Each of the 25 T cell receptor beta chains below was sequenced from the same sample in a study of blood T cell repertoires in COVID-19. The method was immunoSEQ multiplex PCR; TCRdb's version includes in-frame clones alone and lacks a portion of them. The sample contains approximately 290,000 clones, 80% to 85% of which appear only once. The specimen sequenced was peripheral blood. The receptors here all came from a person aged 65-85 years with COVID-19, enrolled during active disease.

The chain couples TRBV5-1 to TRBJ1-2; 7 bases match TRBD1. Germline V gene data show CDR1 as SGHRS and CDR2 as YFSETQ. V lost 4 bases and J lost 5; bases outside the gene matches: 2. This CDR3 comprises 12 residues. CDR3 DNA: TGCGCCAGCAGCATACAGGGGTATGGCTACACCTTC. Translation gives CASSIQGYGYTF. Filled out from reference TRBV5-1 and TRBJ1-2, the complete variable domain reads KAGVTQTPRYLIKTRGQQVTLSCSPISGHRSVSWYQQTPGQGLQFLFEYFSETQRNKGNFPGRFSGRQFSNSRSEMNVSTLELGDSALYLCASSIQGYGYTFGSGTRLTVV.

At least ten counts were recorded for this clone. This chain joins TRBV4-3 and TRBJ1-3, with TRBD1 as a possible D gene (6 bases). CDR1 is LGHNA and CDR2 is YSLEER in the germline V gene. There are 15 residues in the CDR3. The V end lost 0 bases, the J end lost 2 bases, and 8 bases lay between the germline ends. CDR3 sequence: CASSQEGGAGNTIYF. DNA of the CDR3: TGCGCCAGCAGCCAAGAAGGGGGTGCTGGAAACACCATATATTTT.

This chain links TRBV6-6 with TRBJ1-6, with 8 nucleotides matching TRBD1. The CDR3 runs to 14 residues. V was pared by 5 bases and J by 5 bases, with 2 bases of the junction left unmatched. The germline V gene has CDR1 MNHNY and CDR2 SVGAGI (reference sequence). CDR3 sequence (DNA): TGTGCCAGCAGTCGGACAGGGAATAATTCACCCCTCCACTTT. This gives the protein CASSRTGNNSPLHF.

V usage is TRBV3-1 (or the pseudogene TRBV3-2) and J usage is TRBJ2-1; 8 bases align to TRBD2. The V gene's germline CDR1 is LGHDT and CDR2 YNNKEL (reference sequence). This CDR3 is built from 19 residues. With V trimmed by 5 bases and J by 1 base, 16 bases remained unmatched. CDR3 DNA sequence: TGTGCCAGCAGCACTCGGGGGGCAACTAGCGGAAGATCCTACAATGAGCAGTTCTTC. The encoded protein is CASSTRGATSGRSYNEQFF.

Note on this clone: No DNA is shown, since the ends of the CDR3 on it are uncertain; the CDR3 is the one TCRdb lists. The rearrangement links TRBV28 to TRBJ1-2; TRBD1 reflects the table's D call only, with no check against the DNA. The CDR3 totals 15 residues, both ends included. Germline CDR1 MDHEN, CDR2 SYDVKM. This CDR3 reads CASSSSTGVIHGYTF.

CDR3 coding DNA: TGTGCCAGCAGATGGGACAGGGGGCGAAATCAGCCCCAGCATTTT. It specifies CASRWDRGRNQPQHF. The V call is TRBV28, the J call TRBJ1-5, with 12 bases identical to TRBD1. From germline, CDR1 is MDHEN and CDR2 SYDVKM. V shed 6 bases, J shed 4 bases, and the junction held 4 bases outside the gene matches. The CDR3 spans 15 residues.

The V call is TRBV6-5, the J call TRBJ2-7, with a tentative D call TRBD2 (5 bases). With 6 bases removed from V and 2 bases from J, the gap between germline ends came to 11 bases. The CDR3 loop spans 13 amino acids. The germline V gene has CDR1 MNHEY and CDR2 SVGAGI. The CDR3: CASRRAGTYEQYF. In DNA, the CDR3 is TGTGCCAGCAGGAGGGCCGGAACCTACGAGCAGTACTTC.

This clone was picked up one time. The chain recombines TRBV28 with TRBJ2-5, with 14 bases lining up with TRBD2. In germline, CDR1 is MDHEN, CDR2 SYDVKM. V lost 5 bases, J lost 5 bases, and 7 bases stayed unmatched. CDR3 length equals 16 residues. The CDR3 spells CASSRGLAGGGETQYF. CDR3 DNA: TGTGCCAGCAGTCGTGGACTAGCGGGAGGAGGGGAGACCCAGTACTTC.

CDR3 DNA: TGTGCCAGCGCTCCACCGGTGGGCGGGGCCAACGTCCTGACTTTC. It yields the protein CASAPPVGGANVLTF. V usage is TRBV9 and J usage is TRBJ2-6; D call uncertain. With 7 bases removed from V and 4 bases from J, the gap between germline ends came to 15 bases. This CDR3 region has 15 residues. From germline, CDR1 is SGDLS and CDR2 YYNGEE.

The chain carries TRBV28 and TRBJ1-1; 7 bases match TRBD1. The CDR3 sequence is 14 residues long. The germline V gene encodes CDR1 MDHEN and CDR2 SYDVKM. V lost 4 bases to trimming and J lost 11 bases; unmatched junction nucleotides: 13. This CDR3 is CASSSPSRGVFAFF. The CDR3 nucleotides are TGTGCCAGCAGTTCGCCTTCCAGGGGGGTGTTTGCTTTCTTT.

DNA for the CDR3: TGTGCCAGCAGCCAATTCATTAGCTCTGGAAACACCATATATTTT. Amino acids: CASSQFISSGNTIYF. The chain has TRBV4-2 and TRBJ1-3; D uncertain. V shed 2 bases and J shed 0 bases, with 8 bases lying between them. This CDR3 is 15 amino acids long. Germline V gene sequence: CDR1 LGHNA, CDR2 YNFKEQ.

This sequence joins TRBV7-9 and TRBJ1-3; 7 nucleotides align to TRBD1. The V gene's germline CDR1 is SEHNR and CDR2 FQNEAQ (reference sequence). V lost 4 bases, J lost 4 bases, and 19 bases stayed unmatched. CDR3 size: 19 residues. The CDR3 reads CASSSPTLPDRTPGNTIYF. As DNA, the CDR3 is TGTGCCAGCAGCTCCCCCACTCTTCCGGACAGGACCCCGGGAAACACCATATATTTT. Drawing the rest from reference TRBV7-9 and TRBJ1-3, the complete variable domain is DTGVSQNPRHKITKRGQNVTFRCDPISEHNRLYWYRQTLGQGPEFLTYFQNEAQLEKSRLLSDRFSAERPKGSFSTLEIQRTEQGDSAMYLCASSSPTLPDRTPGNTIYFGEGSWLTVV.

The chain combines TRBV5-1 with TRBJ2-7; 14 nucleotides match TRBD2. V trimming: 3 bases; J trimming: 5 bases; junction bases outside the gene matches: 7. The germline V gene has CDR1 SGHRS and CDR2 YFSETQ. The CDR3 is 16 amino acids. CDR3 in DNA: TGCGCCAGCAGCTCGGGACTAGCGGGGGTTCTAAACGAGCAGTACTTC. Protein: CASSSGLAGVLNEQYF.

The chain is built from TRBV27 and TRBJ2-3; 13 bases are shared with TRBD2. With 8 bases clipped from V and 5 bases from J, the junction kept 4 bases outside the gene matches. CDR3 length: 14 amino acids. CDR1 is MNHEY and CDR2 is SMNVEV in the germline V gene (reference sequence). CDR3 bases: TGTGCCAGCCAACTAGCGGGAGGGATAGATACGCAGTATTTT. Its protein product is CASQLAGGIDTQYF.

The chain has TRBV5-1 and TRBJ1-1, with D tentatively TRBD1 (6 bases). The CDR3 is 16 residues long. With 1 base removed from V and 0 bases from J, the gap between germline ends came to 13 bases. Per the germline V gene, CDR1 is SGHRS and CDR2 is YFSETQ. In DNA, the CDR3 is TGCGCCAGCAGCTTGCTCCCAGGGGCAGTGAACACTGAAGCTTTCTTT. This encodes CASSLLPGAVNTEAFF.

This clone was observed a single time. CDR3 DNA: TGTGCCAGCAGTGATAGCGGGAAGGGTTACGAGCAGTACTTC. Amino acids: CASSDSGKGYEQYF. The chain uses TRBV6-1 and TRBJ2-7; 8 positions agree with TRBD2. Trimming took 3 bases from V and 4 from J; bases not matched to a gene: 5. Germline assignment: CDR1 MNHNS and CDR2 SASEGT. The CDR3 contains 14 residues.

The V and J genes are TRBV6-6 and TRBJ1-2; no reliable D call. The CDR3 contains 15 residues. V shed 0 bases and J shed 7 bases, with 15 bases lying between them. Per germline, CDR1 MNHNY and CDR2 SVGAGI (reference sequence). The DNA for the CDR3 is TGTGCCAGCAGTTACTCGATTGACCGCTCGGGTGGCTACACCTTC. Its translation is CASSYSIDRSGGYTF.

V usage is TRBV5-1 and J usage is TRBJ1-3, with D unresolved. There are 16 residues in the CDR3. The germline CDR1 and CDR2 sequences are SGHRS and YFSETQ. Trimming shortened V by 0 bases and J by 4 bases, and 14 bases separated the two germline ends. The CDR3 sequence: CASSLAGGDSGNTIYF. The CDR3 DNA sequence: TGCGCCAGCAGCTTGGCCGGCGGGGATTCCGGAAACACCATATATTTT.

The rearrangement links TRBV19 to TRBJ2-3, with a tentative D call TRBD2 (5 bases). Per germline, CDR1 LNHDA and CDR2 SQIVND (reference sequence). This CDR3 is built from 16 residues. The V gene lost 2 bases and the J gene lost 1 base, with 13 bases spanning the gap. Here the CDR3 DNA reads TGTGCCAGTAGTATAATTGTGGGTAGCGGCACAGATACGCAGTATTTT. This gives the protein CASSIIVGSGTDTQYF.

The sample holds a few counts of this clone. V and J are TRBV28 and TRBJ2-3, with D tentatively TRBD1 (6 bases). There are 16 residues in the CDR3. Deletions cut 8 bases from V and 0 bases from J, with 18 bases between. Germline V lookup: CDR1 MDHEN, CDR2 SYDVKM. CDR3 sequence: CASDAGAKPSTDTQYF. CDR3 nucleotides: TGTGCCAGCGATGCAGGGGCCAAGCCTAGCACAGATACGCAGTATTTT. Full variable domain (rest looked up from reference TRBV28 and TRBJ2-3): DVKVTQSSRYLVKRTGEKVFLECVQDMDHENMFWYRQDPGLGLRLIYFSYDVKMKEKGDIPEGYSVSREKKERFSLILESASTNQTSMYLCASDAGAKPSTDTQYFGPGTRLTVL.

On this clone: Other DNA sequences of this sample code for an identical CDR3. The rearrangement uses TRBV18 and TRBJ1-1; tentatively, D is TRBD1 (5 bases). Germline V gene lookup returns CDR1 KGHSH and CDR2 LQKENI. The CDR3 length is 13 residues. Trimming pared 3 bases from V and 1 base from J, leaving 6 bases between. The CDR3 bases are TGTGCCAGCTCACCGACAGCGAACACTGAAGCTTTCTTT. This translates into CASSPTANTEAFF.

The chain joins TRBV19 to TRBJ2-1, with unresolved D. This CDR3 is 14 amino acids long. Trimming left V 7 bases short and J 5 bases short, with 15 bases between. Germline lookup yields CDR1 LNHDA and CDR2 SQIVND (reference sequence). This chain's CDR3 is CASKSQRSHNEQFF. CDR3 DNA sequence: TGTGCCAGTAAATCTCAGCGTTCGCACAATGAGCAGTTCTTC. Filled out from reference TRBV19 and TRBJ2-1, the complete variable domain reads DGGITQSPKYLFRKEGQNVTLSCEQNLNHDAMYWYRQDPGQGLRLIYYSQIVNDFQKGDIAEGYSVSREKKESFPLTVTSAQKNPTAFYLCASKSQRSHNEQFFGPGTRLTVL.

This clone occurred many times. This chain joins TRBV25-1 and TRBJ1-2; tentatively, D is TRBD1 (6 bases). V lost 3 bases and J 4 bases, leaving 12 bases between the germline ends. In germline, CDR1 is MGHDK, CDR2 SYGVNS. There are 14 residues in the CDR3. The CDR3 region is CASSEDRDSYGYTF. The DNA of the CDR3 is TGTGCCAGCAGTGAGGACAGAGACTCCTATGGCTACACCTTC.

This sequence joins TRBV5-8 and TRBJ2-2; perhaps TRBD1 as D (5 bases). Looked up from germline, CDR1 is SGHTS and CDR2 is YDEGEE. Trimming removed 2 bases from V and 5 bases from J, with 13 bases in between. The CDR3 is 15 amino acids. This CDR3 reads CASSLSGQGTGELFF. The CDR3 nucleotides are TGTGCCAGCAGCTTATCAGGTCAGGGTACCGGGGAGCTGTTTTTT.

The chain's CDR3 is CASNVNRDKRDGYTF. CDR3 bases: TGTGCCAGCAACGTTAACCGGGACAAAAGGGATGGCTACACCTTC. The chain combines TRBV19 with TRBJ1-2, with D perhaps TRBD1 (6 bases). This CDR3 contains 15 residues. The V gene's germline CDR1 is LNHDA and CDR2 SQIVND (reference sequence). Trimming took 9 bases from V and 6 from J, leaving 23 bases between them.